The 2 T cell receptor beta chains presented below share a single source sample, sequenced in a study of Tregs in tolerant kidney transplant recipients. The table came from immunoSEQ multiplex PCR; TCRdb's copy has only in-frame clones and leaves some out. The data contain 84,000 or so clones, 93% of them singletons. Recipients received nonmyeloablative bone marrow transplants from related graft donors, with transient mixed chimerism. The material was CD4+ T cells from blood (PBMCs), obtained 12 months after the transplant. The receptors shown here come from a human patient who received a combined kidney and bone marrow transplant. Part of the T cells may come from the graft donor.

The rearrangement joins TRBV7-3 to TRBJ2-1, with a tentative D call TRBD1 (6 bases). The V gene's germline CDR1 is SGHTA and CDR2 FQGTGA. The CDR3 runs 14 residues. Trimming removed 5 bases from V and 2 bases from J, with 10 bases in between. The CDR3 region has the DNA TGTGCCAGCAGCCCAGGGGACACCTACAATGAGCAGTTCTTC. This codes for CASSPGDTYNEQFF.

V usage is TRBV19 and J usage is TRBJ2-7; D unclear. Trimming removed 6 bases at V and 7 bases at J, with 13 bases between. Germline V gene data show CDR1 as LNHDA and CDR2 as SQIVND (reference sequence). The CDR3 sequence is 12 residues long. The CDR3 reads CASSFILGEQYF. Written as DNA, the CDR3 is TGTGCCAGTAGCTTCATTCTCGGTGAGCAGTACTTC.